The entry below describes one T cell receptor (beta chain). Its matching antigen is unknown. Primers for the PCR totalled 60 Vbeta and 13 Jbeta. Profiled with immunoSEQ multiplex PCR; TCRdb holds only in-frame clones, not every one. The sample yields fewer than 110,000 clones, 79% seen once. The record originates from a study of cytomegalovirus exposure and HLA in healthy donors. Overall study findings and caveats: Later genetic work tied a missense DCLRE1C variant to beta-chain V and J trimming. Earlier analysis looked at TCR beta V segments, and most were productive about 87% or about 30% of the time. HLA alleles showed associations with around 15,000 TCR beta sequences in a later analysis, at a 0.05 false discovery rate.

Sequencing used PBMCs. This sequence was found in a man aged 50 or older in good health and CMV-seropositive.

The CDR3 nucleotides are TGCAGCGTTTACCGGGACAGGGGGATCTCTGGGGCCAACGTCCTGACTTTC. It specifies CSVYRDRGISGANVLTF. The rearrangement joins TRBV29-1 to TRBJ2-6; 11 bases are a match to TRBD1. V was pared by 5 bases and J by 0 bases, with 6 bases of the junction left unmatched. CDR1 SQVTM and CDR2 ANQGSEA come from the germline V gene. The CDR3 covers 17 residues.